Given below is one T cell receptor beta chain in context. This clone was observed once. Its antigen target is currently unknown. Base quality data are lacking; no much larger clone is found one base away. The CDR1 and CDR2 encoded by the germline V gene are SGHRS and YFSETQ. Unmatched junction bases come to 9, with V trimmed by 4 bases and J by 6 bases. From the cysteine through the phenylalanine, the CDR3 covers 17 amino acids. The entry retains the CDR3 DNA only, 51 bases that are in frame from base 1. The immunoSEQ Assay, a bias-controlled multiplex PCR, was used to amplify TCRbeta CDR3 regions from genomic DNA. The study's processing was this. The number of nucleated cells in each sample was estimated from the amplification of reference gene primers within the assay. Sequence reads were collapsed and filtered to measure the absolute abundance of every unique TCRbeta CDR3 rearrangement. For each sample, productive Simpson clonality was calculated by taking the square root of Simpson's diversity index across productive rearrangements. TCRdb holds this immuneACCESS table with in-frame rearrangements only. Some clones are missing; in checked studies, unresolved V genes explain under half, and the rest has no known cause. V and J calls and clone size are those listed in that table; D and trimming were worked out from the DNA. The sample table records 300,000 to 350,000 clones; about 92% of these occur just once. The ten largest clones take up less than 5% of the sample.

These data come from a study of blood T cell repertoires in COVID-19 (dated by TCRdb to 2020 to 2022). Broadly, across the study: Collaborator samples came from the United States, Italy and Spain and covered acute and convalescent phases of COVID-19. The prospective study material was composed of cDNA or gDNA derived from T cells, B-cell-depleted T cells, or PBMCs. Subjects who had been exposed to COVID-19, were actively infected with it, or had recovered from it provided the deeply sampled blood TCRbeta repertoires that made up the dataset. A freely available public database, intended as a resource for researchers studying the immune response to SARS-CoV-2, is where the repertoires were released. The samples were drawn from two sources: the first 160 participants of the ongoing ImmuneRACE study, and 950 to 1,500 subjects contributed by 6 global collaborators. Nearly every sample came with metadata listing a de-identified subject ID, COVID-19 status, age in years and sex. HLA class I and class II types, where available, came from metadata supplied by the sample provider rather than from assay-based typing. The paper as a whole reports these results and caveats: Clinical and demographic metadata were provided uncurated, with the amount varying by source and participant.

In Seattle, one collaborating source enrolled patients while the infection was active and tracked those patients longitudinally over the course of disease. Each collaborating institution followed its own protocols to collect whole blood in K2EDTA tubes. For TCRbeta analysis, collaborators shipped samples as frozen whole blood, isolated PBMCs, or DNA extracted from either of those sample types. This TCR was recovered from a woman aged 55-75 years with COVID-19, enrolled during active disease. This chain is built from TRBV5-1 and TRBJ2-5, with TRBD2 identical over 16 junction bases. The specimen sequenced was peripheral blood. The CDR3 reads CASSPGTSGGAWQTQYF. The DNA is as follows: TGCGCCAGCAGCCCCGGGACTAGCGGGGGGGCCTGGCAGACCCAGTACTTC.